This TCR beta chain originates from a study of T-cell reconstitution after alpha-beta-depleted transplantation in children. The library targeted TCRbeta and was prepared with unique molecular identifiers. TCRdb re-derived calls from the PCR reads in MiXCR, one entry per CDR3 protein. The table lists almost 600,000 distinct CDR3 sequences, roughly 30% of them singletons. V shed 3 bases and J shed 3 bases, with 9 bases lying between them. The V gene's germline CDR1 is SGHRS and CDR2 YFSETQ. This CDR3 spans 14 amino acids. This rearrangement joins TRBV5-1 to TRBJ2-2; D unresolved. This receptor was identified in a boy under three years old with Wiskott-Aldrich syndrome, due to receive a stem cell transplant. The starting material was PBMCs, obtained before TCRalphabeta/CD19-depleted stem cell transplant. This chain's CDR3 is CASSSIQDTGELFF. The CDR3 nucleotides are TGCGCCAGCAGCTCGATTCAGGACACCGGGGAGCTGTTTTTT.